This T cell receptor beta chain stems from a study of blood T cells in healthy people across ages. This clonotype appeared once. A J-beta primer mix and a sample-barcoded 5' primer were used in a second PCR of about 7 to 12 cycles. TCRdb independently ran MiXCR on the 5' RACE reads; one entry per CDR3 protein. Altogether about 1.6 million distinct CDR3 sequences are present, around 36% being singletons, with the ten largest covering approximately 10%. Germline CDR1 is SEHNR and CDR2 is FQNEAQ (reference sequence). V was pared by 3 bases and J by 4 bases, with 9 bases of the junction left unmatched. The CDR3 loop spans 16 amino acids.

Sequenced input: blood. The chain employs TRBV7-9 and TRBJ2-5; 9 bases match TRBD1. This receptor was identified in a woman aged 25 to 45 in good health. CDR3 amino acids: CASSFSRTGAGETQYF. The CDR3 DNA is TGTGCCAGCAGCTTCTCTCGGACAGGGGCTGGAGAGACCCAGTACTTC.